This is a list of T cell receptor beta chains from one sample in a study of blood T cell repertoires in COVID-19. The repertoire was sequenced with immunoSEQ multiplex PCR; TCRdb's copy has only in-frame clones and lacks some. This sample has about 220,000 clones, with approximately 82% found just once. The material sequenced was peripheral blood. These receptors came from a woman at least 80 years old with acute or convalescent COVID-19. Each CDR3 is given with its conserved first and last residue. A D gene is named only where the DNA matches it firmly. Size tells how often a clone was seen (once, few, many) or the class of an expanded clone, and some rows leave it out.

size	D	V	J	DNA	CDR3
NA	NA	TRBV28	TRBJ2-7	TGTGCCAGCAGTTTAGGAGTTTACTCCTACGAGCAGTACTTC	CASSLGVYSYEQYF
NA	TRBD2	TRBV4-2	TRBJ2-5	TGTGCCAGCAGCCAAGATGGGAAGGCGGGGGGGGAGACCCAGTACTTC	CASSQDGKAGGETQYF
NA	TRBD2	TRBV6-7	TRBJ2-3	TGTGCCAGCAGTAGGCCGGGACTAGCGGCAGATACGCAGTATTTT	CASSRPGLAADTQYF
many	TRBD1	TRBV19	TRBJ1-2	TGTGCCAGTAGTGTTCGAAGGACAGGGGTCTATGGCTACACCTTC	CASSVRRTGVYGYTF
NA	NA	TRBV19	TRBJ1-4	TGTGCCAGTAGTGTCAGAAATAATGAAAAACTGTTTTTT	CASSVRNNEKLFF
few	TRBD1	TRBV6-2/TRBV6-3	TRBJ2-7	TGTGCCAGCAGTCCCCCGACAGGGGTCTACGAGCAGTACTTC	CASSPPTGVYEQYF
NA	NA	TRBV6-5	TRBJ1-1	TGTGCCAGCCTTAAGACAGCGAACACTGAAGCTTTCTTT	CASLKTANTEAFF
few	NA	TRBV30	TRBJ1-3	TGTGCCTGGAGTGTCGGTGGGGCGGCTGGAAACACCATATATTTT	CAWSVGGAAGNTIYF
NA	NA	TRBV6-5	TRBJ2-2	TGTGCCAGCAGGCCTCCGGTCTGGAACACCGGGGAGCTGTTTTTT	CASRPPVWNTGELFF
NA	TRBD1	TRBV18	TRBJ2-7	TGTGCCAGCTCACCATCCGGGACAGCCTCCTACGAGCAGTACTTC	CASSPSGTASYEQYF
NA	NA	TRBV28	TRBJ1-2	TGTGCCAGCAGTTTCGGACAGATTAACTATGGCTACACCTTC	CASSFGQINYGYTF
NA	TRBD2	TRBV29-1	TRBJ2-3	TGCAGCGTTGAGGAGCGGGGGGGCGGAGATACGCAGTATTTT	CSVEERGGGDTQYF
once	NA	TRBV19	TRBJ1-5	TGTGCCAGTAGTTTCTCAGGGGTCGGCAATCAGCCCCAGCATTTT	CASSFSGVGNQPQHF
NA	NA	TRBV19	TRBJ1-1	TGTGCCAGTAGTGCGGAGTATTCGAACACTGAAGCTTTCTTT	CASSAEYSNTEAFF
NA	TRBD1	TRBV19	TRBJ1-1	TGTGCCAGTAGTACAGGACAGGGGGCTGTGATAGCTTTCTTT	CASSTGQGAVIAFF
NA	NA	TRBV4-1	TRBJ1-2	TGCGCCAGCAGCCAAGATGGTACAGGGCCTTTTGGGGCTGGCTACACCTTC	CASSQDGTGPFGAGYTF
NA	TRBD1	TRBV9	TRBJ1-2	TGTGCCAGCAGCGTAGATGGACAGGGGGGCTATGGCTACACCTTC	CASSVDGQGGYGYTF
NA	NA	TRBV5-1	TRBJ1-4	TGCGCCAGCAACCCGACAGGATTAAATGAAAAACTGTTTTTT	CASNPTGLNEKLFF
few	TRBD1	TRBV4-1	TRBJ2-6	TGCGCCAGCAGCCGAGGGACAGGGGATATTTTGGGGGCCAACGTCCTGACTTTC	CASSRGTGDILGANVLTF
NA	TRBD1	TRBV3-1/TRBV3-2	TRBJ1-2	TGTGCCAGCAGCCAAGATTACGGACAGGGCATCTATGGCTACACCTTC	CASSQDYGQGIYGYTF
once	TRBD1	TRBV5-5	TRBJ1-1	TGTGCCAGCAGGACCTCCTATACGACAGGGGGCAGGGCTGAAGCTTTCTTT	CASRTSYTTGGRAEAFF
NA	NA	TRBV23-1	TRBJ1-6	TGCGCCAGCAGTCAAAGAAACAGGGTGGTCTACTCACCCCTCCACTTT	CASSQRNRVVYSPLHF
NA	NA	TRBV12-2	TRBJ1-1	TGTGCAAGTCGCCCCCCGGACACTGAAGCTTTCTTT	CASRPPDTEAFF
NA	NA	TRBV4-1	TRBJ1-1	TGCGCCAGCAGCCTGACGGGACACCAGAACACTGAAGCTTTCTTT	CASSLTGHQNTEAFF
NA	TRBD2	TRBV7-2	TRBJ2-1	TGTGCCAGCAGCTTATTAGCGGGGAAGCAGTTCTTC	CASSLLAGKQFF
few	NA	TRBV6-1	TRBJ1-2	TGTGCCAGCAGTGAAAGGACTCAGTTTTTCTATGGCTACACCTTC	CASSERTQFFYGYTF
NA	TRBD2	TRBV9	TRBJ2-1	TGTGCCAGCAGCATAGCGGGGGGCATCACCAATGAGCAGTTCTTC	CASSIAGGITNEQFF
NA	TRBD2	TRBV7-9	TRBJ2-1	TGTGCCAGCAATAGCGGGAGATACAATGAGCAGTTCTTC	CASNSGRYNEQFF
NA	TRBD1	TRBV5-5	TRBJ2-7	TGTGCCAGCAGCCGCGAACGGGACAGGATCTCTAACTTC	CASSRERDRISNF
NA	NA	TRBV7-3	TRBJ2-3	TGTGCCAGCAGCTCCGGATTGGGGCCGGGAGATACGCAGTATTTT	CASSSGLGPGDTQYF
few	NA	TRBV9	TRBJ2-7	TGTGCCAGCAGCTTGACTAGTGCCCCCTACGAGCAGTACTTC	CASSLTSAPYEQYF
few	NA	TRBV5-6	TRBJ1-4	TGTGCCAGCAGCTCCCAAACAGGGCCTAATGAAAAACTGTTTTTT	CASSSQTGPNEKLFF
once	TRBD1	TRBV19	TRBJ1-4	TGTGCCAGTACCTCGACAGGGGGAAGTGAAAAACTGTTTTTT	CASTSTGGSEKLFF
NA	NA	TRBV11-3	TRBJ1-1	TGTGCCAGCAGCTTCGAACCGGGACAGAACACTGAAGCTTTCTTT	CASSFEPGQNTEAFF
NA	TRBD1	TRBV28	TRBJ2-1	TGTGCCAGCAGTTCCGGGACAGGGGCCTACAATGAGCAGTTCTTC	CASSSGTGAYNEQFF
NA	NA	TRBV3-1/TRBV3-2	TRBJ2-1	TGTGCCAGCAGCCAAGATCCACAGGTTTACAATGAGCAGTTCTTC	CASSQDPQVYNEQFF
NA	NA	TRBV11-3	TRBJ2-7	TGTGCCAGCAGCTTTCGGACACCGGGCGAGCAGTACTTC	CASSFRTPGEQYF
NA	NA	TRBV11-3	TRBJ2-1	TGTGCCAGCAGCCTCCCAGACGGAGTGTACAATGAGCAGTTCTTC	CASSLPDGVYNEQFF
few	NA	TRBV19	TRBJ1-4	TGTGCCAGTAGTACAGGGGTGGAGACTAATGAAAAACTGTTTTTT	CASSTGVETNEKLFF
NA	NA	TRBV21-1	TRBJ1-5	TGTGCCAGCAGCAAAGGGGCAGGGGGCAATCAGCCCCAGCATTTT	CASSKGAGGNQPQHF
few	NA	TRBV30	TRBJ1-6	TGTGCCTGGAGTGTACGGGGGGGGCCCCTTTTTGGAAATTCACCCCTCCACTTT	CAWSVRGGPLFGNSPLHF
NA	NA	TRBV11-2	TRBJ2-7	TGTGCCAGCAGCTTTCAGGGGACCGAGCAGTACTTC	CASSFQGTEQYF
NA	TRBD2	TRBV28	TRBJ2-1	TGTGCCAGCAGTCCCACGGGACTAGCGGGGGTTATGAATGAGCAGTTCTTC	CASSPTGLAGVMNEQFF
NA	NA	TRBV2	TRBJ2-7	TGTGCCAGCGGCACGGGGGGCGCCTACGAGCAGTACTTC	CASGTGGAYEQYF